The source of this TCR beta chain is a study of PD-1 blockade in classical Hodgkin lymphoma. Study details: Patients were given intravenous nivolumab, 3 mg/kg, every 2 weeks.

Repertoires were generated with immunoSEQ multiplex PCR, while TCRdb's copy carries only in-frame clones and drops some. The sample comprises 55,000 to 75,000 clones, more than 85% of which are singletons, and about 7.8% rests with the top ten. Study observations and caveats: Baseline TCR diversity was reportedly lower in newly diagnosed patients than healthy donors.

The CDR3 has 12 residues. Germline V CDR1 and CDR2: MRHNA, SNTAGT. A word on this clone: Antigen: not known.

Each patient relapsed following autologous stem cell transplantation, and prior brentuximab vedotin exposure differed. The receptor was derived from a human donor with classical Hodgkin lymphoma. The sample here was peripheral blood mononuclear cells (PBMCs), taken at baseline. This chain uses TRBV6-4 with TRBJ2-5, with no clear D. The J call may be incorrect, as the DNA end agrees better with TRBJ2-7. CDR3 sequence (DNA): TGTGCCAGCAGTTTACCGTCCTACGAGCAGTACTTC. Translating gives CASSLPSYEQYF.